This T cell receptor (beta chain) originates from a study of T-cell memory formation after mild COVID-19 (dated by TCRdb to about 2021). As for the study more broadly: TCR sequence clusters from the two donors were found to be largely donor specific. In a couple of donors, T-cell clones that expanded and contracted after mild COVID-19 were followed by sequencing TCRalpha and TCRbeta repertoires longitudinally. Two young, previously healthy adult volunteers, one female and one male, were included in the cohort.

This clonotype was picked up a small number of times. Its antigen is still unknown. Within one base of it there is no much larger clone, and no base qualities were kept. TCRdb names Illumina NovaSeq 6000 as the instrument used. Using 5'RACE with constant-segment primers, TCRalpha and TCRbeta cDNA libraries were constructed, with sample barcodes and unique molecular identifiers added in the process. RNA was extracted from every sample with Trizol reagent. Amplification of the libraries took two PCR steps, and the second step added a second sample barcode plus Illumina TruSeq adapters. Sequencing of libraries was performed on an Illumina NovaSeq with 2 x 150 bp paired-end reads. As for the authors' bioinformatics: With migec v1.2.7, reads were demultiplexed and then collapsed into UMI-guided consensus sequences. Using mixcr v2.1.11, the UMI consensuses were aligned to TRA and TRB V and J templates and assembled into clonotypes. A clonotype was counted as expanded or contracted only when both edgeR and NoisET called the clonotype significant, with the noise models trained on biological replicates. edgeR calls used a false discovery rate-adjusted p below 0.01 and a log2 fold-change threshold of 1. As an exploratory analysis of dynamics, max-normalized trajectories of the 1000 most abundant clonotypes were examined by PCA with hierarchical clustering. Separately sequenced CD4+ and CD8+ repertoires were used to assign a CD4 or CD8 phenotype to each responding clone. Starting from the raw public reads, TCRdb applied fastp trimming at Q25, assembled clones with MiXCR and retained in-frame beta chains. Identical CDR3 proteins give one entry, which carries the most common genes and DNA. The V and J calls and clone size are TCRdb's, not the authors'. The sample data list approximately 350,000 distinct CDR3 sequences, and about an eighth of these were observed just once. The ten largest clones add up to around a fifth of the sample.

General study outcomes and caveats: The detection of some responding clones in pre-infection memory suggests that pre-existing cross-reactive memory T cells joined the SARS-CoV-2 response. Only two mild cases were covered by the study, and larger cohorts that include severe cases with pre-infection samples were considered necessary. SARS-CoV-2 specificity was not confirmed for the second-wave clones peaking on day 37. Contracting CD4+ clones appeared mostly in the CM and EM memory subsets, whereas CD8+ clones were enriched in EMRA. Clones that contracted from day 15 to 85 showed balanced CD4/CD8 phenotypes, whereas a second wave of clones that expanded from day 15 to 37 leaned towards CD4+.

Ficoll-Paque density gradient centrifugation was the method used to isolate PBMCs. The CDR3 holds 13 amino acids from the cysteine to the phenylalanine. Only the CDR3 DNA stays, 39 bases, in frame from base 1. Trimming removed 8 bases from V and 4 bases from J, leaving 15 bases between the germline ends. The germline V gene (reference sequence) sets CDR1 to MNHEY and CDR2 to SMNVEV. Specimen: PBMCs or a T cell subset sorted from them (not recorded which). The receptor's source is a man aged 18 to 35 who had mild COVID-19 (a few samples of this study predate the infection). The sample titles of this study are shuffled in the database, so cell type and time point are left out; the donor was told from shared clones. The chain is encoded by TRBV27 joined to TRBJ2-7, with TRBD2 perhaps the D gene, on 5 matching bases. DNA sequence: TGTGCCAGCCTCATTCCGGACTCTTACGAGCAGTACTTC. Its translation reads: CASLIPDSYEQYF.